Below, 20 T cell receptor beta chains from the same sample are listed, as sequenced in a study of response to subunit inactivated influenza vaccine. TCRdb itself ran the RT-PCR reads through MiXCR, one entry per CDR3 protein. The table records about 570,000 distinct CDR3 sequences, 10% to 15% of them present only once. The specimen was PBMCs from blood, collected on the day of vaccination. Every receptor here comes from a man aged 50 to 60 who received an inactivated influenza vaccine.

This clonotype was counted only a few times. This rearrangement joins TRBV11-2 to TRBJ2-7, with 7 positions matching TRBD1. Per germline, CDR1 SGHAT and CDR2 FQNNGV. The junction had 6 bases not matched to a gene; V was cut back by 2 bases and J by 2 bases. The CDR3 is 15 residues long. The CDR3 DNA is TGTGCCAGCAGCTTAAGCGACAGGGCCGCCTACGAGCAGTACTTC. Its translation: CASSLSDRAAYEQYF.

This clonotype was observed a handful of times. V and J are TRBV7-9 and TRBJ2-1; D is possibly TRBD1 or TRBD2 (5 bases each). This CDR3 has 15 amino acids. Germline V gives CDR1 SEHNR, CDR2 FQNEAQ (reference sequence). Trimming left V 4 bases short and J 5 bases short, with 15 bases between. CDR3 DNA: TGTGCCAGCAGCTCATTCCGGGACCGCAACAATGAGCAGTTCTTC. Translated, it gives CASSSFRDRNNEQFF.

The rearrangement joins TRBV7-6 to TRBJ2-5, with TRBD2 matching 11 bases. Germline assignment: CDR1 SGHVS and CDR2 FNYEAQ. The CDR3 covers 18 residues. Trimming cost V 3 bases and J 0 bases; bases outside gene matches: 9. The CDR3 DNA follows: TGTGCCAGCAGCTTGACTAGCGGGGTGATGGGCTACCAAGAGACCCAGTACTTC. Protein product: CASSLTSGVMGYQETQYF.

Only a few counts were recorded for this clonotype. The V and J genes are TRBV5-6 and TRBJ2-5; 9 positions agree with TRBD2. Looked up from germline, CDR1 is SGHDT and CDR2 is YYEEEE. J gave up 5 bases and V 2 bases, and 4 bases lay outside the gene matches. This CDR3 has 14 residues. The CDR3 spells CASSLKAGGETQYF. Here the CDR3 DNA reads TGTGCCAGCAGCTTAAAAGCGGGGGGTGAGACCCAGTACTTC.

This clonotype was picked up one time. A single base separates this from a much larger clone, so it may be a read error. The chain joins TRBV12-3 or TRBV12-4 to TRBJ2-7, with D perhaps assigned TRBD1 or TRBD2 (7 bases each). This CDR3 contains 15 residues. V was trimmed by 5 bases and J by 4 bases, leaving 18 bases between them. The CDR3 DNA is TGTGCCAGCAGTCCCCCAGAGCAGGGGGGGTACGAGCAGTACTTC. It codes for CASSPPEQGGYEQYF.

This clonotype has ten or more counts. The chain employs TRBV29-1 and TRBJ2-1, with 7 nucleotides matching TRBD2. Trimming removed 0 bases from V and 0 bases from J; junction bases left unmatched: 11. CDR3 length equals 18 residues. The germline gives CDR1 SQVTM, CDR2 ANQGSEA. CDR3 loop: CSVEDPAGAVSSYNEQFF. In DNA, the CDR3 is TGCAGCGTTGAAGATCCCGCGGGAGCGGTTAGCTCCTACAATGAGCAGTTCTTC.

This clonotype has just a few counts. The V gene is TRBV29-1, the J gene TRBJ2-3; D is tentatively TRBD1 or TRBD2 (5 bases each). Deletions cut 7 bases from V and 2 bases from J, with 10 bases between. The CDR3 sequence is 12 residues long. Germline V gene data show CDR1 as SQVTM and CDR2 as ANQGSEA. DNA of the CDR3: TGCAGCGCTGGGACGGACACAGATACGCAGTATTTT. The encoded protein is CSAGTDTDTQYF.

The table lists this clonotype with a few counts. The chain has TRBV6-6 and TRBJ1-4, with D unclear. Trimming shortened V by 6 bases and J by 7 bases, and 12 bases separated the two germline ends. The CDR3 runs to 13 residues. Germline CDR1 reads MNHNY; CDR2 reads SVGAGI (reference sequence). The CDR3 is CASSRGVTEKLFF. CDR3 DNA: TGTGCCAGCAGCCGCGGTGTCACTGAAAAACTGTTTTTT.

The chain recombines TRBV5-1 with TRBJ2-3, with D tentatively TRBD2 (7 bases). CDR1 SGHRS and CDR2 YFSETQ come from the germline V gene. V was trimmed by 6 bases and J by 3 bases, leaving 11 bases between them. The length of the CDR3 is 13 residues. CDR3 sequence (DNA): TGCGCCAGCAAAGGGGGGGAAACAGATACGCAGTATTTT. It yields the protein CASKGGETDTQYF.

This clonotype occurred many times. The V gene is TRBV2, the J gene TRBJ2-6; D is unclear. V lost 0 bases to trimming and J lost 4 bases, with 7 bases between them. Germline CDR1 SNHLY, CDR2 FYNNEI. This CDR3 region has 15 residues. CDR3 in amino acids: CASSEAPSGANVLTF. In nucleotides, the CDR3 is TGTGCCAGCAGTGAAGCCCCTTCGGGGGCCAACGTCCTGACTTTC.

The chain combines TRBV28 with TRBJ1-4; TRBD1 matches at 9 bases. Germline V lookup: CDR1 MDHEN, CDR2 SYDVKM. The CDR3 is 14 residues long. V gave up 8 bases and J gave up 5 bases; unmatched junction bases: 6. CDR3 bases: TGTGCCAGCCTTACAGGGGGCAAGAATGAAAAACTGTTTTTT. Protein sequence: CASLTGGKNEKLFF.

The J gene is TRBJ2-2, the V gene TRBV3-1; weak D call: TRBD2 (6 bases). Germline V CDR1 and CDR2: LGHDT, YNNKEL (reference sequence). This CDR3 has 15 amino acids. V lost 4 bases to trimming and J lost 3 bases, with 12 bases between them. CDR3 in DNA: TGTGCCAGCAGCCCACTTTCGGGGGACACCGGGGAGCTGTTTTTT. It translates to CASSPLSGDTGELFF.

The CDR3: CASSMRDSGDLYGYTF. The CDR3 nucleotides read TGCGCCAGCAGCATGAGGGACAGCGGAGACCTCTATGGCTACACCTTC. The chain couples TRBV5-1 to TRBJ1-2; the match to TRBD1 covers 7 bases. J lost 4 bases, V lost 4 bases, and 13 bases had no gene match. CDR3 length equals 16 residues. CDR1 is SGHRS, CDR2 YFSETQ, per germline.

The chain uses TRBV12-3 or TRBV12-4 and TRBJ2-7; possibly TRBD1 for D (6 bases). The CDR3 is 13 residues long. Deletions cut 6 bases from V and 6 bases from J, with 15 bases between. This CDR3 reads CASSQDSFSEQYF. The CDR3 coding sequence is TGTGCCAGCAGCCAGGACAGTTTCTCCGAGCAGTACTTC.

The genes are TRBV20-1 and TRBJ2-1; 7 bases align to TRBD1. Germline assignment: CDR1 DFQATT and CDR2 SNEGSKA (reference sequence). With V trimmed by 0 bases and J by 8 bases, 7 bases remained unmatched. This CDR3 has 14 amino acids. CDR3 nucleotides: TGCAGTGCTAGAGATGACAGGGTCGAAGATGAGCAGTTCTTC. This translates into CSARDDRVEDEQFF.

V and J are TRBV20-1 and TRBJ2-1, with D possibly matching TRBD2 (6 bases). The CDR3 runs 13 residues. CDR1 is DFQATT and CDR2 is SNEGSKA in the germline V gene (reference sequence). V lost 5 bases to trimming and J lost 7 bases, with 15 bases between them. The CDR3 DNA sequence: TGCAGTGCTGGCTGGGACTCACGGAATGAGCAGTTCTTC. It specifies CSAGWDSRNEQFF.

This clonotype was detected only a few times. For the CDR3, the DNA is TGCGCCAGCAGCCAGTCGGGGACTAGCGGGGTCACCGGGGAGCTGTTTTTT. It yields the protein CASSQSGTSGVTGELFF. The chain couples TRBV4-3 to TRBJ2-2; 13 bases agree with TRBD2. This CDR3 has 17 amino acids. V dropped 3 bases and J dropped 4; count of bases not matched to a gene: 5. Germline values: CDR1 LGHNA, CDR2 YSLEER.

V and J are TRBV28 and TRBJ2-4; 7 bases line up with TRBD1. Germline V lookup: CDR1 MDHEN, CDR2 SYDVKM. The CDR3 extends over 16 amino acids. V was clipped by 6 bases and J by 0 bases; unmatched bases: 8. The CDR3 protein is CASRRTGDLAKNIQYF. The CDR3 nucleotides are TGTGCCAGCAGAAGAACAGGGGATCTAGCCAAAAACATTCAGTACTTC. Combining the CDR3 with reference TRBV28 and TRBJ2-4 gives the whole variable domain DVKVTQSSRYLVKRTGEKVFLECVQDMDHENMFWYRQDPGLGLRLIYFSYDVKMKEKGDIPEGYSVSREKKERFSLILESASTNQTSMYLCASRRTGDLAKNIQYFGAGTRLSVL.

This clonotype came up a few times. This sequence joins TRBV6-5 and TRBJ2-1; TRBD1 matches at 8 bases. V gave up 3 bases and J gave up 8 bases; unmatched junction bases: 6. CDR1 and CDR2 (germline): MNHEY, SVGAGI. The CDR3 contains 14 residues. In nucleotides, the CDR3 is TGTGCCAGCAGTTATGGGCAGGGGGCCGATGAGCAGTTCTTC. Residues: CASSYGQGADEQFF.

CDR3 DNA: TGTGCCAGCAGCTTAGCGCGGGGTTGGACAGCCAGAACTAGCACAGATACGCAGTATTTT. Its translation: CASSLARGWTARTSTDTQYF. The genes are TRBV7-8 and TRBJ2-3; D possibly matches TRBD1 or TRBD2 (6 bases each). V dropped 0 bases and J dropped 0 bases, with 22 bases sitting between them. The germline V gene encodes CDR1 SGHVS and CDR2 FQNEAQ. There are 20 residues in the CDR3.